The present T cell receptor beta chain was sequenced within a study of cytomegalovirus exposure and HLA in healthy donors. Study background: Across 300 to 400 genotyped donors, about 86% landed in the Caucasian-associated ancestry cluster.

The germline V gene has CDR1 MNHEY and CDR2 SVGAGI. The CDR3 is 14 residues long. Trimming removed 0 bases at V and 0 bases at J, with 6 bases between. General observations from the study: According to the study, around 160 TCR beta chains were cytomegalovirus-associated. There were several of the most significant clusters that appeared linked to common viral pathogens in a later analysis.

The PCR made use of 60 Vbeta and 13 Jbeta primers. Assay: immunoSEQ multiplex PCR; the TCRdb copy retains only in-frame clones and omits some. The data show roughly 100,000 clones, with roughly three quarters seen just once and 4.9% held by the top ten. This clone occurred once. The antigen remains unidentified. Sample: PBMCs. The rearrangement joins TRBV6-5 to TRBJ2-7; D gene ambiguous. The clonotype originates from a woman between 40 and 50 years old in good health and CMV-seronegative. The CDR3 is CASSYSESSYEQYF. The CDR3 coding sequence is TGTGCCAGCAGTTACTCAGAGAGCTCCTACGAGCAGTACTTC.